This T cell receptor beta chain derives from a study of cytomegalovirus exposure and HLA in healthy donors. The CDR3 is 14 amino acids. V lost 6 bases and J lost 4, with 15 bases in between. Germline values: CDR1 SGHKS, CDR2 YYEKEE (reference sequence). With 60 Vbeta and 13 Jbeta primers, the PCR was carried out. The data were produced by immunoSEQ multiplex PCR, yet TCRdb's version contains in-frame clones alone and is incomplete. The profile shows about 230,000 clones, 77% of them singletons. General observations from the study: Through in vitro validation, three CMV-associated chains were shown to be specific for CMV antigens. The authors later linked a missense DCLRE1C variant to TCR beta V- and J-gene trimming.

Of note for this clone: What it recognizes is unknown.

The rearrangement links TRBV5-5 to TRBJ2-3; D possibly corresponds to TRBD2 (5 bases). Sequencing was performed on PBMCs. The source of this sequence is a woman aged 60 to 75 in good health and CMV-seropositive. CDR3 loop: CASTRGLEADTQYF. In DNA form, the CDR3 reads TGTGCCAGCACCCGCGGGCTTGAGGCAGATACGCAGTATTTT.